This T cell receptor (beta chain) was captured in a study of T cell responses to AZD1222 COVID-19 vaccine. Whole-study results and caveats: AZD1222 recipients seropositive at baseline numbered only 6 or 7.

The junction had 7 bases not matched to a gene; V was cut back by 3 bases and J by 2 bases. The CDR3 is made up of 15 amino acids. The germline gives CDR1 SGDLS, CDR2 YYNGEE. TCRdb's table, derived via immunoSEQ multiplex PCR, lists solely in-frame clones and lacks some. The sample carries 100,000 to 150,000 clones, 80% to 90% recorded once. Comment on this clone: The antigen remains unidentified.

The origin of this receptor is an adult in good health. V usage is TRBV9 and J usage is TRBJ2-7; 8 nucleotides agree with TRBD1. Sample: peripheral blood, taken on day 0 of AZD1222 vaccination. CDR3 sequence: CASSGLHRGTYEQYF. CDR3 coding DNA: TGTGCCAGCAGCGGACTACACAGGGGGACCTACGAGCAGTACTTC.